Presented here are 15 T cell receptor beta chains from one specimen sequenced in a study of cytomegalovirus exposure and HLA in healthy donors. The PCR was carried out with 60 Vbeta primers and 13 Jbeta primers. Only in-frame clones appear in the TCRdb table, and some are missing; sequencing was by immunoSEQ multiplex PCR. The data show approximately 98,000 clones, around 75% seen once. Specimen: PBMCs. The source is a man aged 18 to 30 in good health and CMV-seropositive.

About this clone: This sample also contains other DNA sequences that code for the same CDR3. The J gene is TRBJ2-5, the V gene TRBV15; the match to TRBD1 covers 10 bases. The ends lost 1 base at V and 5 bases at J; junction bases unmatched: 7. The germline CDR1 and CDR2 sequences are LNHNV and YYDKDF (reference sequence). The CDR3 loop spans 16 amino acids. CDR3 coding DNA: TGTGCCACCAGCAGAGCTAGGACAGGGGGTAGGGAGACCCAGTACTTC. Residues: CATSRARTGGRETQYF.

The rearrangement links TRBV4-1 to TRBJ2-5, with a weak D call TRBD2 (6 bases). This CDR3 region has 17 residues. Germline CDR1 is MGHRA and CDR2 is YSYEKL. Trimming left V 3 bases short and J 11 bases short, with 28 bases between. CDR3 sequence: CASSQSPGRRVPGEQYF. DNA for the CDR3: TGCGCCAGCAGCCAGTCCCCGGGACGGAGGGTGCCGGGGGAGCAGTACTTC.

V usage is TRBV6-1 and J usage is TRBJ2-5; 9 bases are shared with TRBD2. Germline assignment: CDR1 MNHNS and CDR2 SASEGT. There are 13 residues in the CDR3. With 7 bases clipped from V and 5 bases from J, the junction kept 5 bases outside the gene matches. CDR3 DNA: TGTGCCAGCAAGCGGGGGGCCTGGGAGACCCAGTACTTC. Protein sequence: CASKRGAWETQYF.

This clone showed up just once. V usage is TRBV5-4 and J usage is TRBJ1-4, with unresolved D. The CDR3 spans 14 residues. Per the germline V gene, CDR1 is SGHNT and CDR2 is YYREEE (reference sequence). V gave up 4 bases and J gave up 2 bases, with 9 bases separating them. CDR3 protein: CASSPGRTNEKLFF. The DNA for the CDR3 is TGTGCCAGCAGCCCCGGCAGGACTAATGAAAAACTGTTTTTT.

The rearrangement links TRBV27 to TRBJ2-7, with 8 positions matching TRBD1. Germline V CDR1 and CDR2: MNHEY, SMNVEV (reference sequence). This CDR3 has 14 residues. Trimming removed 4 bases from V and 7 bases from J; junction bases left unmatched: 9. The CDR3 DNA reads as TGTGCCAGCAGTTCTCGGGACAGGACTGTGGAGCAGTACTTC. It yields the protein CASSSRDRTVEQYF.

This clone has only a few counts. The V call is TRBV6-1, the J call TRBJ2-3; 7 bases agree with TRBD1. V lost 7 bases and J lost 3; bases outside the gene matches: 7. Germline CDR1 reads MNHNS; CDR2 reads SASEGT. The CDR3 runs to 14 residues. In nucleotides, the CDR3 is TGTGCCAGCACAGGGACAGTTCGAACAGATACGCAGTATTTT. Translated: CASTGTVRTDTQYF.

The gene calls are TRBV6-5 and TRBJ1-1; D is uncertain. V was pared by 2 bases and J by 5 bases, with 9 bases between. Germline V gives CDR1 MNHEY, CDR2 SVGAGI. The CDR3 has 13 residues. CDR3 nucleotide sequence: TGTGCCAGCAGTTACGGAGCGGGAACTGAAGCTTTCTTT. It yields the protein CASSYGAGTEAFF.

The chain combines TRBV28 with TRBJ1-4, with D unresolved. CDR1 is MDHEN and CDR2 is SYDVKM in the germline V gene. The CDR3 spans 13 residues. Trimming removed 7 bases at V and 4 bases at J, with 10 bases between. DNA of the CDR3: TGTGCCAGCACGGGGAGAGTTAATGAAAAACTGTTTTTT. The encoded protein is CASTGRVNEKLFF.

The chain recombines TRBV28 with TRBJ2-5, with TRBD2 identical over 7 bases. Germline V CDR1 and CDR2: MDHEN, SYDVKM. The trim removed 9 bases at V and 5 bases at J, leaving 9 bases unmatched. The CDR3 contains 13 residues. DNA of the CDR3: TGTGCCAGTACTATGGGGGGGGAGGAGACCCAGTACTTC. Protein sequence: CASTMGGEETQYF.

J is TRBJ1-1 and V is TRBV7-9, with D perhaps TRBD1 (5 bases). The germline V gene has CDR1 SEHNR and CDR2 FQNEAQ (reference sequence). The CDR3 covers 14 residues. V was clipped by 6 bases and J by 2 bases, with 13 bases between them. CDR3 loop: CASRSGHINTEAFF. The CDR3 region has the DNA TGTGCCAGCAGATCCGGACATATTAACACTGAAGCTTTCTTT.

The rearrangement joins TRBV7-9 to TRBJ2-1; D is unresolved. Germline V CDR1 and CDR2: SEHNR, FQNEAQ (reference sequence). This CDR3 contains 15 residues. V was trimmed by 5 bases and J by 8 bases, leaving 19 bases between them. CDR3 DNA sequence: TGTGCCAGCAGCCCTCCGCCGGGTCTTACCTATGAGCAGTTCTTC. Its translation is CASSPPPGLTYEQFF.

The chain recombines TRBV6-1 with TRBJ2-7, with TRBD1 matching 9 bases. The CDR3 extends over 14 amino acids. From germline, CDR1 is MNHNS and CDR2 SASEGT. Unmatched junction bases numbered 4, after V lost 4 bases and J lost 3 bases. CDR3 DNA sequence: TGTGCCAGCAGTGCCGGGACAGGGAACTACGAGCAGTACTTC. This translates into CASSAGTGNYEQYF.

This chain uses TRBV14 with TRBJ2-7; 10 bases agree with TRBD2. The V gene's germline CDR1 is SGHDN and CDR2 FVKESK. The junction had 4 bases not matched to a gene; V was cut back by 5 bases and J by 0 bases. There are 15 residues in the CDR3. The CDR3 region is CASSKGLASSYEQYF. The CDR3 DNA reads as TGTGCCAGCAGCAAGGGACTAGCGAGCTCCTACGAGCAGTACTTC.

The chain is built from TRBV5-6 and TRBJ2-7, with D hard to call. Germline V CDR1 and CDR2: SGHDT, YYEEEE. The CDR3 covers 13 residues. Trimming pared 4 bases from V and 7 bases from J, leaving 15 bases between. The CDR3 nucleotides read TGTGCCAGCAGCCCGTCGCCGGCTAGAGAGCAGTACTTC. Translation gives CASSPSPAREQYF.

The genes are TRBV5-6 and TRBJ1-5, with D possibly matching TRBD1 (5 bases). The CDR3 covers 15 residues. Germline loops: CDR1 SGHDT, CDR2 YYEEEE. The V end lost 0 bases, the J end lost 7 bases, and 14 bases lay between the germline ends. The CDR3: CASSLARQGRQPQHF. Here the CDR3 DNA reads TGTGCCAGCAGCTTGGCTCGGCAGGGCAGACAGCCCCAGCATTTT.